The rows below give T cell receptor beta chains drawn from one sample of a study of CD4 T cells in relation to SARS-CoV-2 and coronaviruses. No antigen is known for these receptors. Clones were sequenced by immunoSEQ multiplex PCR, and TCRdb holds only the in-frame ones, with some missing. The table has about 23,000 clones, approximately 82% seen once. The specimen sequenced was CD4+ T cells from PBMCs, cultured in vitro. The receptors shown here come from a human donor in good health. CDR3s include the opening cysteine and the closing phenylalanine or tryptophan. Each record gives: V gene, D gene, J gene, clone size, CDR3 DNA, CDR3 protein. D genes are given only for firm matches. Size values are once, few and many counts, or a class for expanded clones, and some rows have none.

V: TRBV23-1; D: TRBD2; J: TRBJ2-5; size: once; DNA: TGCGCCAGCACCCACCCGATAGCGGGAGGGCTAATCGAGACCCAGTACTTC; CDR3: CASTHPIAGGLIETQYF
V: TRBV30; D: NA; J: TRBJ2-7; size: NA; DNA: TGTGCCTGCCTTTCGGCGGGGTCGTCCTACGAGCAGTACTTC; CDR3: CACLSAGSSYEQYF
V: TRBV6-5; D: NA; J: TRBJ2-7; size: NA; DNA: TGTGCCAGCAGTTACCAGACAGGACTCTACGAGCAGTACTTC; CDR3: CASSYQTGLYEQYF
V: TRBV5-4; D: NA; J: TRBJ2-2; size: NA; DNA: TGTGCCAGCAGCCCGGGACCGACCACCGGGGAGCTGTTTTTT; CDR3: CASSPGPTTGELFF
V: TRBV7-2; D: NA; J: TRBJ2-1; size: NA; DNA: TGTGCCAGCAGCCAGGGGCTCAACAATGAGCAGTTCTTC; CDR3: CASSQGLNNEQFF
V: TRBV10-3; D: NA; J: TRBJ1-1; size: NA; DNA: TGTGCCATCAGTGAGACGGGGAACACTGAAGCTTTCTTT; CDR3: CAISETGNTEAFF
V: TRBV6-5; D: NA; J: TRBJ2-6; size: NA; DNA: TGTGCCAGCAATCTACAGGGTGAGGCCAACGTCCTGACTTTC; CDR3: CASNLQGEANVLTF
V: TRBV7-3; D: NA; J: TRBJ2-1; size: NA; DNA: TGTGCCAGCAGCTCAAAAAACGCTCCCCGACTTCGGATGAACAATGAGCAGTTCTTC; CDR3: CASSSKNAPRLRMNNEQFF
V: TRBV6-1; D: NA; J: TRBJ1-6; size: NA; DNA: TGTGCCAGCAGTGAAGCCCCTGGCGCAGCGTTCAATTCACCCCTCCACTTT; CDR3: CASSEAPGAAFNSPLHF
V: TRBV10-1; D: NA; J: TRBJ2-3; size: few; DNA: TGCGCCAGCAGTGGAGTCACAGATACGCAGTATTTT; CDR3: CASSGVTDTQYF
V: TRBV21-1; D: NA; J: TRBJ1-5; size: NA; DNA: TGTGCCAGCAAAGAGACAGGGGAGAGCAATCAGCCCCAGCATTTT; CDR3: CASKETGESNQPQHF
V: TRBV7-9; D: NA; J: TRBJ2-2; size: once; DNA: TGTGCCAGCAGCTCACTTATACGATGGGAGCTGTTTTTT; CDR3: CASSSLIRWELFF
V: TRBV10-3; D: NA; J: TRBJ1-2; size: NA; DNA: TGTGCCATCACCCCACAGCAAGGCTCCCGGGGGTCGGGTGGCTACACCTTC; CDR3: CAITPQQGSRGSGGYTF
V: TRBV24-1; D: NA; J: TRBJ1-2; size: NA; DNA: TGTGCCACCGACAAGCAAGTCTATGGCTACACCTTC; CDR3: CATDKQVYGYTF
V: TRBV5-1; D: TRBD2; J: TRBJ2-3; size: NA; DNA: TGCGCCAGCAGCTTAGCGGGAGGGCCGGTGGCAGATACGCAGTATTTT; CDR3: CASSLAGGPVADTQYF
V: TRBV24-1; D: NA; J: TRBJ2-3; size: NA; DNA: TGTGCCACCAGTGATTTGATAAGCGGGAGCACAGATACGCAGTATTTT; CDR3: CATSDLISGSTDTQYF
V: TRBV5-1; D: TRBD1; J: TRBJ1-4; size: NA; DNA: TGCGCCAGCTGCATAACGCCGACAGGGGGGGAAAAACTGTTTTTT; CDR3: CASCITPTGGEKLFF
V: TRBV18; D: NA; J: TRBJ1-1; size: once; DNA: TGTGCCAGCTCACCGGGGTCAGGGTTAAGAACTGAAGCTTTCTTT; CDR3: CASSPGSGLRTEAFF
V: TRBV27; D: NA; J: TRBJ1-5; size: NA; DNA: TGTGCCAGCAGCGGGGTGGGAAATAGCAATCAGCCCCAGCATTTT; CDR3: CASSGVGNSNQPQHF
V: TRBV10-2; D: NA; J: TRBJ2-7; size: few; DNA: TGCGCCAGCAGTGTCGGGAGTACCTACGAGCAGTACTTC; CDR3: CASSVGSTYEQYF
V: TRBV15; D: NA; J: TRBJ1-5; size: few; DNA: TGTGCCACCAGCGGTACAGGGATCCGTCAGCCCCAGCATTTT; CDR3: CATSGTGIRQPQHF
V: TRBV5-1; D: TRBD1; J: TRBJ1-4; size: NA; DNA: TGCGCCAGCGGGTCTGGACAGGGACGCGAAAAACTGTTTTTT; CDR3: CASGSGQGREKLFF
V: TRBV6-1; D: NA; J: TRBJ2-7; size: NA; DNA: TGTGCCAGCAGTGATTACGAGCAGTACTTC; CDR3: CASSDYEQYF
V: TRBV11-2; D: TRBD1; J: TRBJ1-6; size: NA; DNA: TGTGCCAGCAGCTCTACGGGACAGTCCACCAATTCACCCCTCCACTTT; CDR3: CASSSTGQSTNSPLHF
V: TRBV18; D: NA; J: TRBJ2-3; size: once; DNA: TGTGCCAGCTCACCACGGGAGGCAGATACGCAGTATTTT; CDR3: CASSPREADTQYF
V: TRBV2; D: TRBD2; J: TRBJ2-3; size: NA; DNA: TGTGCCAGCACAATTTTCGCGGGAGGTTCCGATACGCAGTATTTT; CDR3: CASTIFAGGSDTQYF
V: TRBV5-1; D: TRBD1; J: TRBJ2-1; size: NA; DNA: TGCGCCAGCACTGGGGACAGCAAATACTACAATGAGCAGTTCTTC; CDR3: CASTGDSKYYNEQFF
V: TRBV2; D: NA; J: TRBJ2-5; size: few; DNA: TGTGCCAGCAGTGCTTCGCCAGGTCAGGCGGAGACCCAGTACTTC; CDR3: CASSASPGQAETQYF
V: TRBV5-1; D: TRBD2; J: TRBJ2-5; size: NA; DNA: TGCGCCAGCAGCTCTTGGAGCGGGACCCAAGAGACCCAGTACTTC; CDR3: CASSSWSGTQETQYF
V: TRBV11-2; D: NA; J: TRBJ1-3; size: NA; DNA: TGTGCCAGCAGCAACGTAAGCTCTGGAAACACCATATATTTT; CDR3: CASSNVSSGNTIYF
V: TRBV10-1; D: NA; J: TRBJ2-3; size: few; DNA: TGCGCCACCACTAGCCAGATTGGCACAGATACGCAGTATTTT; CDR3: CATTSQIGTDTQYF
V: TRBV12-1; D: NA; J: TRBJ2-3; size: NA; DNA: TGTGCCAGCAGCTTGTTCCCGACTAGCGGGAGATGCACAGATACGCAGTATTTT; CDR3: CASSLFPTSGRCTDTQYF
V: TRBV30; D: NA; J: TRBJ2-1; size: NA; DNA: TGTGCCTGGAGTGGACTAGACTCATACAATGAGCAGTTCTTC; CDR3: CAWSGLDSYNEQFF
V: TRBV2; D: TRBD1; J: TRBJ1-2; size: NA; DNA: TGTGCCAGCCGAGACAGGGGAGGAACTAACTATGGCTACACCTTC; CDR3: CASRDRGGTNYGYTF
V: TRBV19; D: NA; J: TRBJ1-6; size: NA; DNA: TGTGCCAGTAGTACGTCAGGAGGACCCTTTCAGGGCTCGTCACCCCTCCACTTT; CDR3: CASSTSGGPFQGSSPLHF
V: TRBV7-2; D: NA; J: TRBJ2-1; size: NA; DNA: TGTGCCAGCAGCTTTAGGAGCTCGGCGGGTTACAATGAGCAGTTCTTC; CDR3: CASSFRSSAGYNEQFF
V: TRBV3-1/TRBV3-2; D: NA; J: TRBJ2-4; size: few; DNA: TGTGCCAGCAAGGGCCCGGACATTCAGTACTTC; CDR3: CASKGPDIQYF
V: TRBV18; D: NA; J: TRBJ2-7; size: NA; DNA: TGTGCCAGCTCACCGCCCGTTCGAGCCGAGCAGTACTTC; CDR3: CASSPPVRAEQYF
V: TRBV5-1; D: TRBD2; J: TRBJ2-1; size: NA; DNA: TGCGCCAGCAGCTCGGGACTACTCTCCTACAATGAGCAGTTCTTC; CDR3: CASSSGLLSYNEQFF
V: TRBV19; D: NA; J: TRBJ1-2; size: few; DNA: TGTGCCAGTTATTATAGCATCGCTGGCTACACCTTC; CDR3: CASYYSIAGYTF
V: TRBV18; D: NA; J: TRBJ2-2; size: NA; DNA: TGTGCCAGCTCACCAGGGCGAGCTGGGATGAGCGGGGAGCTGTTTTTT; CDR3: CASSPGRAGMSGELFF
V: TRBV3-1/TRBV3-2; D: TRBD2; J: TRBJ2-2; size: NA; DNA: TGTGCCAGCAGCCAAGGGGGGGGTACCGGGGAGCTGTTTTTT; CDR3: CASSQGGGTGELFF
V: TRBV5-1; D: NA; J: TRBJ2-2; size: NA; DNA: TGCGCCAGCAGCTCGAGACCGGGGGACACCGGGGAGCTGTTTTTT; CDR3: CASSSRPGDTGELFF
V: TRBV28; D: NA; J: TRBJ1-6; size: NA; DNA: TGTGCCAGCAGTGACCGGGAGTCTAACCCCCTCCACTTT; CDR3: CASSDRESNPLHF
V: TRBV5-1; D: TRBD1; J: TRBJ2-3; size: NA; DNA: TGCGCCAGCAGCTCAACAGGGGAAACGCAGTATTTT; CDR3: CASSSTGETQYF
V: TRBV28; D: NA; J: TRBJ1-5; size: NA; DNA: TGTGCCAGCAGGATACAGGGCAGCAATCAGCCCCAGCATTTT; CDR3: CASRIQGSNQPQHF
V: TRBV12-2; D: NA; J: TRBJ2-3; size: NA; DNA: TGTGCAACCGGCCGTACTCTAGCGGAAGACACAGATACGCAGTATTTT; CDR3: CATGRTLAEDTDTQYF
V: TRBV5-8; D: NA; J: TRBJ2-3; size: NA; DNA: TGTGCCAGCACCCGAGGGGTGGTGGATACGCAGTATTTT; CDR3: CASTRGVVDTQYF
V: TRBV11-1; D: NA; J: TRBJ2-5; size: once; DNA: TGTGCCAGCAGCCGCGCCTCTACGTGGGGGGAGACCCAGTACTTC; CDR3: CASSRASTWGETQYF
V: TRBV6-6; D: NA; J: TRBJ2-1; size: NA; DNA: TGTGCCAGCAATGCGGGATCGTACAATGAGCAGTTCTTC; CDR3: CASNAGSYNEQFF
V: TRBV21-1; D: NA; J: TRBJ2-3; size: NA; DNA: TGTGCCAGCCCGGTTCCAGAGCGGGGGAGAGATACGCAGTATTTT; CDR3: CASPVPERGRDTQYF